The source of this TCR beta chain is a study of cytomegalovirus exposure and HLA in healthy donors. Study-wide results and caveats: Within an earlier analysis, most TCR beta V segments proved productive either about 90% or about 30% of the time. Listed as cytomegalovirus-associated were 150 to 200 TCR beta chains.

Note on this clone: Its antigen is as yet unknown.

The PCR had 60 Vbeta and 13 Jbeta primers. Only in-frame clones appear in the TCRdb table, and some are missing; sequencing was by immunoSEQ multiplex PCR. Of about 180,000 clones detected, about 78% appear once; the ten largest clones hold 5% to 7%. The donors comprised healthy bone marrow donors. Germline values: CDR1 WNHNN, CDR2 SYGVQD (reference sequence). CDR3 length: 15 amino acids. V lost 3 bases and J 11 bases, leaving 22 bases between the germline ends. Sequences were obtained from PBMCs. V gene TRBV10-1 combines with J gene TRBJ2-5; D perhaps matches TRBD2 (6 bases). The clonotype was recovered from a middle-aged man in good health and CMV-seronegative. The CDR3 DNA follows: TGCGCCAGCAGTGATCATCGGCAGGCGAACCGGGAGCAGTACTTC. As protein: CASSDHRQANREQYF.